The present TCR beta chain was sequenced within a study of identical twins. Using its own MiXCR run on the 5' RACE reads, TCRdb lists one record per CDR3 protein. The sample holds approximately 500,000 distinct CDR3 sequences; roughly 24% are singletons and the top ten take 2.9%. This clonotype occurred a few times. This CDR3 has 14 residues. The germline gives CDR1 MGHDK, CDR2 SYGVNS. V shed 6 bases and J shed 0 bases, with 11 bases lying between them. These data were also filed under a second study, of T cells expressing NK-cell markers. From that second work: Underlying the TCR beta repertoires were sorted CD3+CD56+NKG2C+, CD3+CD56+NKG2C- and CD3+CD56-NKG2C+ T cells. Several experiments employed an anti-gamma-delta TCR antibody to confine sorting to alpha-beta TCR T cells. What remained unclear was the HCMV specificity of expanded NKG2C+ T cell clones.

The sequencing input was CD4+ T cells sorted from blood. The rearrangement uses TRBV25-1 and TRBJ1-1; D gene uncertain. This receptor was identified in a woman under 30 in good health. In DNA, the CDR3 is TGTGCCAGCAGGGAGGGCCAGCTGAACACTGAAGCTTTCTTT. Translation gives CASREGQLNTEAFF.